This TCR beta chain was sequenced during a study of shared clonotypes between healthy human individuals (dated by TCRdb to between 2020 and 2021). With regard to the full study: A few men and two women, aged 18 to 49 years, made up the cohort. Per donor, leukapheresis produced somewhere between about 0.85 and 8.9 billion PBMCs. Different laboratories and diverse techniques were used to prepare libraries and sequence TCR repertoires, to increase sequencing depth and limit assay-specific biases. For each donor, CD4 naive and CD4 memory were each given three plates, CD8 naive was given two plates, and CD8 memory was given one plate. To estimate repertoire size and how much clonotype sharing occurs between individuals, the study deeply sequenced the blood TCR repertoires of roughly 5 healthy adults. Results the study describes overall, beyond this receptor: Naive subsets generally had larger estimated clonotype richness than memory subsets. The genetic and exposure-history diversity represented was limited by the small number of donors. Roughly 5% of naive CD4, around 3.5% of naive CD8, around 2.3% of memory CD4, and roughly 0.4% of memory CD8 clonotypes were shared across four donors. Even with the large sequencing depth, rarefaction of the sorted-subset datasets indicated that sequencing was incomplete. Pairwise subsampling indicated that sequencing depth was expected to affect the degree of clonotype sharing among donors. Sampling was limited to blood, and TCR repertoires in tissue likely differ from TCR repertoires in blood. Clonotypes shared by all four sorted-subset donors showed higher generation probabilities than non-shared clonotypes.

TCR CDR3 regions were amplified from genomic DNA by multiplex PCR using the deep immunoSEQ assay. For each cell subset, the extracted genomic DNA was distributed evenly across all wells of several immunoSEQ 96-well plates, and each plate served as one replicate. Each replicate PCR for sorted subsets received roughly 0.2 ug genomic DNA, equal to about 29,000 T cell genomes. The purified libraries were quantified using a Qubit 3.0 fluorometer, sized with a Bioanalyzer 2100, and then quantified again using the KAPA Library Quantification kit. Every immunoSEQ 96-well plate was sequenced on a dedicated single-read 150-cycle Illumina NextSeq 550 flow cell. Regarding the original processing steps: Because the immunoSEQ output held only junctional sequences and lacked quality scores, the filtering could not match the filtering applied to full-length reads. Sequences were annotated with PyIR, a Python wrapper for IgBLAST v1.9, and V/J genes and CDR3 were assigned using IMGT germline references. Any read was removed if the V/J assignment was weak (E-value above 1e-6), the CDR3 was missing, or the read contained stop codons, out-of-frame junctions, or ambiguous translated residues. A V3J clonotype was defined by an identical inferred V gene, J gene, and CDR3 amino acid sequence. Percentage overlap between repertoires was calculated by dividing the number of shared unique clonotypes by the size of the smaller repertoire. Repertoire richness was assessed with RTK rarefaction, the Chao1 estimator, and Recon v2.1 estimates of unobserved clonotypes. Generation probabilities for all TCRbeta clonotypes obtained by the gDNA method from a few donors were computed using OLGA. Held by TCRdb, this immuneACCESS table contains in-frame sequences only and omits some clones. Under half of the omission traces to an unresolved V gene where checked; the cause of the rest is unknown. That table is the source of V, J and clone size, and D and trimming were worked out from the DNA. This sample holds around 2.5 million clones; more than 85% were observed only once. The ten largest make up around 0.4% of the sample.

Donors were healthy HIV-negative adults with no recently reported acute infections or vaccinations. Every donor was a Caucasian adult residing in Nashville, Tennessee, USA. Magnetic negative selection was used to enrich CD4+ T cells, after which naive cells were positively selected on CD45RA and the negative fraction became the memory subset. After blood collection by leukapheresis, PBMCs were isolated using Ficoll-Histopaque density gradient centrifugation and then cryopreserved in the vapor phase of liquid nitrogen. Purity and quantity of every magnetically sorted T cell population were checked by analytical flow cytometry. Genomic DNA was isolated from every sorted fraction and measured by UV absorbance on a Nanodrop 2000c. Concerning this clone: Its antigen remains undetermined. No much larger clone exists at a distance of one base, and base qualities are not known.

This TCR derives from a man aged 18 to 35 in good health. Some clones in this sample may be carry-over from other donors' samples. Sequenced: naive CD4+ T cells from PBMCs. This specimen's cell subset or site label, per the study, means: CD45RA+ positively selected.

The encoded CDR3 is CASSAQGSYEQYF. The nucleotide sequence reads as follows: TGTGCCAGCAGCGCACAGGGCTCCTACGAGCAGTACTTC. This chain joins TRBV7-3 to TRBJ2-7; D gene: possibly TRBD1, on 6 matching bases. From its cysteine to its phenylalanine, the CDR3 spans 13 amino acids. The kept DNA is CDR3 alone, 39 bases in frame from the first base. The junction shows trimming of 5 bases on V and 0 bases on J, plus 8 bases between the germline ends. From a lookup of the germline V gene, CDR1 and CDR2 are SGHTA and FQGTGA. The variable domain in full, with residues beyond the CDR3 obtained from the reference TRBV7-3 and TRBJ2-7 genes, is GAGVSQTPSNKVTEKGKYVELRCDPISGHTALYWYRQSLGQGPEFLIYFQGTGAADDSGLPNDRFFAVRPEGSVSTLKIQRTERGDSAVYLCASSAQGSYEQYFGPGTRLTVT.